Below, 26 T cell receptor beta chains from the same sample are listed, as sequenced in a study of blood T cell repertoires in COVID-19. The method was immunoSEQ multiplex PCR; TCRdb's version includes in-frame clones alone and lacks a portion of them. The table includes over 130,000 clones, more than 80% detected once. The sample consisted of peripheral blood. The receptors come from an older man with acute or convalescent COVID-19.

J is TRBJ2-1 and V is TRBV21-1; the DNA was not compared with TRBD1, the D call given in the table. TRBV21-1 is a known pseudogene. The CDR3 is 20 residues long. CDR3 sequence reads: CASSLGKRDRGSRPHNEQFF. For the CDR3, the DNA is TGTGCCAGCAGCCTCGGAAAACGGGACAGGGGGAGTAGACCACACAATGAGCAGTTCTTC.

The V and J genes are TRBV6-2 or TRBV6-3 and TRBJ2-5; tentatively, D is TRBD2 (5 bases). Germline V gene lookup returns CDR1 MNHEY and CDR2 SVGEGT. V lost 6 bases and J 0 bases, leaving 11 bases between the germline ends. This CDR3 is 14 amino acids long. In DNA, the CDR3 is TGTGCCAGCAGCCCGGGGAGTAACCAAGAGACCCAGTACTTC. This sequence encodes CASSPGSNQETQYF.

This chain uses TRBV9 with TRBJ2-7, with TRBD1 identical over 7 bases. Germline trimming cut 0 bases from V and 3 bases from J; bases unmatched to any gene: 3. The CDR3 is 14 amino acids. Germline V gives CDR1 SGDLS, CDR2 YYNGEE. The CDR3: CASSVEDRFYEQYF. Here the CDR3 DNA reads TGTGCCAGCAGCGTAGAGGACAGGTTCTACGAGCAGTACTTC.

V is TRBV28 and J is TRBJ2-3, with 12 bases identical to TRBD2. Germline CDR1 is MDHEN and CDR2 is SYDVKM. The CDR3 loop spans 17 amino acids. J lost 0 bases, V lost 6 bases, and 7 bases had no gene match. DNA of the CDR3: TGTGCCAGCAGCCACGGCGGACTAGCGGGGAGCACAGATACGCAGTATTTT. It specifies CASSHGGLAGSTDTQYF.

The rearrangement joins TRBV7-3 to TRBJ2-6; 8 nucleotides match TRBD1. The germline gives CDR1 SGHTA, CDR2 FQGTGA. After removal of 5 bases from V and 3 bases from J, the junction contained 15 bases not matched to a gene. The CDR3 is 19 residues long. The CDR3 region has the DNA TGTGCCAGCAGCAGTATTGACAGGGGAGGACTATATGGGGCCAACGTCCTGACTTTC. The encoded protein is CASSSIDRGGLYGANVLTF.

The chain recombines TRBV28 with TRBJ1-6, with 7 positions matching TRBD1. Looked up from germline, CDR1 is MDHEN and CDR2 is SYDVKM. The CDR3 covers 15 residues. Losses at the gene ends were 6 bases for V and 9 bases for J; bases not matched to a gene: 11. The CDR3 spells CASSRGDSYTSPLHF. The DNA of the CDR3 is TGTGCCAGCAGCCGAGGGGACAGTTACACTTCACCCCTCCACTTT.

J is TRBJ2-2 and V is TRBV9; TRBD1 agrees at 11 bases. Germline V gene sequence: CDR1 SGDLS, CDR2 YYNGEE. The CDR3 is 16 amino acids. V lost 3 bases, J lost 3 bases, and 4 bases stayed unmatched. This CDR3 is CASSADRGRYTGELFF. The CDR3 nucleotides are TGTGCCAGCAGCGCGGACAGGGGGCGGTACACCGGGGAGCTGTTTTTT.

The chain combines TRBV27 with TRBJ2-7; D gene unclear. Deletions cut 5 bases from V and 2 bases from J, with 16 bases between. This CDR3 is 15 amino acids long. In germline, CDR1 is MNHEY, CDR2 SMNVEV (reference sequence). The CDR3 region is CASSLRLGSPYEQYF. CDR3 DNA: TGTGCCAGCAGTCTCCGCCTCGGTAGTCCCTACGAGCAGTACTTC.

A single count supports this clone. This chain uses TRBV9 with TRBJ1-1; D gene unclear. From germline, CDR1 is SGDLS and CDR2 YYNGEE. CDR3 length equals 14 residues. V lost 4 bases to trimming and J lost 3 bases, with 13 bases between them. The CDR3 nucleotides read TGTGCCAGCAGCCCCCTCCGGGTTGACACTGAAGCTTTCTTT. Translation gives CASSPLRVDTEAFF.

The chain uses TRBV16 and TRBJ1-2; no firm D call. CDR1 is KGHSY, CDR2 FQNENV, per germline. The CDR3 has 17 residues. The V end was cut by 0 bases, the J end by 0 bases, with 14 bases between. The CDR3 spells CASSQSVGGWANYGYTF. For the CDR3, the DNA is TGTGCCAGCAGCCAATCAGTCGGAGGGTGGGCTAACTATGGCTACACCTTC.

V usage is TRBV18 and J usage is TRBJ2-7, with D tentatively TRBD2 (6 bases). CDR3 length: 16 residues. Germline lookup yields CDR1 KGHSH and CDR2 LQKENI. V was trimmed by 1 base and J by 6 bases, leaving 19 bases between them. DNA of the CDR3: TGTGCCAGCTCACCACTTTCTCGGGAGACGAACTCCGAGCAGTACTTC. Translation gives CASSPLSRETNSEQYF.

J is TRBJ1-2 and V is TRBV2, with TRBD1 matching over 8 bases. This CDR3 contains 18 residues. CDR1 is SNHLY, CDR2 FYNNEI, per germline. Trimming took 0 bases from V and 0 from J; bases not matched to a gene: 9. CDR3 residues: CASSEAQGALGPNYGYTF. The CDR3 bases are TGTGCCAGCAGTGAAGCCCAGGGGGCCTTGGGCCCTAACTATGGCTACACCTTC.

The genes are TRBV11-2 and TRBJ1-1, with 8 bases matching TRBD1. Germline lookup yields CDR1 SGHAT and CDR2 FQNNGV. With V trimmed by 2 bases and J by 5 bases, 4 bases remained unmatched. The CDR3 has 14 residues. The CDR3 here is CASSLQGAGTEAFF. The CDR3 region has the DNA TGTGCCAGCAGCTTACAGGGGGCAGGTACTGAAGCTTTCTTT.

The chain is built from TRBV3-1 (or the pseudogene TRBV3-2) and TRBJ2-2; possibly TRBD1 for D (6 bases). The CDR3 has 15 residues. Deletions cut 0 bases from V and 5 bases from J, with 10 bases between. The germline V gene encodes CDR1 LGHDT and CDR2 YNNKEL (reference sequence). In DNA form, the CDR3 reads TGTGCCAGCAGCCAAGAGCTCAGGGGAACCGGGGAGCTGTTTTTT. It encodes CASSQELRGTGELFF.

CDR3 sequence: CASSSRLQLNLEKLFF. The CDR3 region has the DNA TGTGCCAGCAGTTCCCGTTTACAACTAAACCTTGAAAAACTGTTTTTT. The chain combines TRBV28 with TRBJ1-4; D is ambiguous. Germline CDR1 reads MDHEN; CDR2 reads SYDVKM. The CDR3 has 16 amino acids. The V end lost 4 bases, the J end lost 7 bases, and 19 bases lay between the germline ends.

This chain connects TRBV3-1 (or the pseudogene TRBV3-2) to TRBJ2-7, with TRBD2 as a possible D gene (6 bases). Germline CDR1 and CDR2: LGHDT and YNNKEL (reference sequence). Trimming shortened V by 0 bases and J by 3 bases, and 6 bases separated the two germline ends. The CDR3 has 13 residues. CDR3 bases: TGTGCCAGCAGCCAAGAGACTAGCTACGAGCAGTACTTC. Protein product: CASSQETSYEQYF.

The chain couples TRBV7-2 to TRBJ2-5; TRBD2 aligns across 15 bases. This CDR3 comprises 15 residues. CDR1 is SGHTA and CDR2 is FQGNSA in the germline V gene. J was trimmed by 5 bases and V by 3 bases; bases with no gene match: 1. This CDR3 is CASSFGTSGRETQYF. Written as DNA, the CDR3 is TGTGCCAGCAGCTTCGGGACTAGCGGGAGGGAGACCCAGTACTTC. The full variable domain, with the rest looked up from reference TRBV7-2 and TRBJ2-5, is GAGVSQSPSNKVTEKGKDVELRCDPISGHTALYWYRQSLGQGLEFLIYFQGNSAPDKSGLPSDRFSAERTGGSVSTLTIQRTQQEDSAVYLCASSFGTSGRETQYFGPGTRLLVL.

The CDR3 loop reads CASSPPGTGRLEAFF. The CDR3 DNA sequence: TGTGCCAGCTCACCACCCGGGACAGGACGACTTGAAGCTTTCTTT. The chain employs TRBV18 and TRBJ1-1, with 8 bases identical to TRBD1. Germline CDR1 KGHSH, CDR2 LQKENI. J was trimmed by 7 bases and V by 0 bases; bases with no gene match: 7. This CDR3 has 15 residues.

V gene TRBV6-1 combines with J gene TRBJ2-7; TRBD2 matches at 13 bases. Germline V gives CDR1 MNHNS, CDR2 SASEGT. Trimming at V came to 2 bases and at J to 2 bases, leaving 3 bases not matched to a gene. The CDR3 consists of 16 residues. Here the CDR3 DNA reads TGTGCCAGCAGTGAATACGGGACTAGCGGGACCTACGAGCAGTACTTC. Translation: CASSEYGTSGTYEQYF.

Concerning this clone: The junction shows a germline mismatch at one end, possibly a read error. The rearrangement uses TRBV3-1 (or the pseudogene TRBV3-2) and TRBJ2-5; no clear D gene. CDR3 length: 13 residues. Germline lookup yields CDR1 LGHDT and CDR2 YNNKEL (reference sequence). CDR3 sequence reads: CASSQDRPEAQYF. The CDR3 bases are TGTGCCAGCAGCCAAGATAGGCCAGAGGCCCAGTACTTC.

The chain combines TRBV3-1 (or the pseudogene TRBV3-2) with TRBJ1-2; 10 bases are a match to TRBD1. J gave up 2 bases and V 4 bases, and 10 bases lay outside the gene matches. CDR1 is LGHDT and CDR2 is YNNKEL in the germline V gene (reference sequence). The CDR3 has 17 residues. CDR3 sequence: CASSRGTGESLNYGYTF. CDR3 in DNA: TGTGCCAGCAGCCGCGGGACAGGGGAAAGCCTCAACTATGGCTACACCTTC.

This clone was detected only once. The CDR3 DNA reads TGTGCCAGCAGGCCGACAGGGAACAGTGAGCAGTTCTTC. This gives the protein CASRPTGNSEQFF. The J gene is TRBJ2-1, the V gene TRBV27; 7 nucleotides line up with TRBD1. This CDR3 spans 13 amino acids. Per the germline V gene, CDR1 is MNHEY and CDR2 is SMNVEV (reference sequence). V was clipped by 6 bases and J by 9 bases; unmatched bases: 8.

J is TRBJ2-3 and V is TRBV5-1, with TRBD1 as a possible D gene (6 bases). The CDR3 contains 14 residues. Trimming removed 7 bases at V and 1 base at J, with 13 bases between. CDR1 is SGHRS and CDR2 is YFSETQ in the germline V gene. CDR3 in DNA: TGCGCCAGCTCAGGGGTTAAGGGCACAGATACGCAGTATTTT. Its translation is CASSGVKGTDTQYF.

The chain employs TRBV20-1 and TRBJ1-2; the D gene is possibly TRBD1 (6 bases). Trimming took 6 bases from V and 11 from J, leaving 16 bases between them. CDR3 length equals 11 residues. Germline CDR1 and CDR2: DFQATT and SNEGSKA (reference sequence). The chain's CDR3 is CSARQGILYTF. In DNA form, the CDR3 reads TGCAGTGCCAGGCAGGGGATCCTGTACACCTTC.

The chain employs TRBV5-5 and TRBJ1-5; 9 positions agree with TRBD1. The CDR3 contains 15 residues. Trimming at V came to 4 bases and at J to 7 bases, leaving 9 bases not matched to a gene. CDR1 is SGHKS and CDR2 is YYEKEE in the germline V gene (reference sequence). CDR3 nucleotide sequence: TGTGCCAGCAGCAGGACAGGGGAATTAGGACAGCCCCAGCATTTT. It translates to CASSRTGELGQPQHF. The entire variable domain, with the rest obtained from reference TRBV5-5 and TRBJ1-5, is as follows: DAGVTQSPTHLIKTRGQQVTLRCSPISGHKSVSWYQQVLGQGPQFIFQYYEKEERGRGNFPDRFSARQFPNYSSELNVNALLLGDSALYLCASSRTGELGQPQHFGDGTRLSIL.

This chain connects TRBV6-5 to TRBJ2-7; tentative D call: TRBD1 (6 bases). Germline loops: CDR1 MNHEY, CDR2 SVGAGI. Between the trimmed V and J ends, which lost 0 bases and 5 bases, there was a span of 17 bases. The CDR3 spans 16 residues. CDR3 DNA: TGTGCCAGCAGTTACTCTTACAGGGAGCCTTTCCACGAGCAGTACTTC. Encoded protein: CASSYSYREPFHEQYF.